A selection of T cell receptor beta chains follows, all from one sample in a study of metastatic and nonmetastatic thyroid tumors. TCRdb called clones again from the PCR reads with MiXCR. The sample has 30,000 to 40,000 clones; roughly a fifth are singletons. Input material: blood. The receptors come from a female donor with papillary thyroid cancer or a benign thyroid nodule (not recorded which). Some clones in this sample may be carry-over from other donors' samples. CDR3s leave out the opening cysteine and the closing phenylalanine or tryptophan.

v_call	cdr3_aa
TRBV20-1	SARDQGSSYNEQF
TRBV7-3	ASGGGLSTDTQY
TRBV5-4	ASSPYTDRDQETQY
TRBV10-3	AISEWGSVGTGSVGTQY
TRBV6-1	ASSGTWGTNEQF
TRBV6-1	ASSVLAGEDDEQF
TRBV6-1	ATGTGVGEAF
TRBV6-2/TRBV6-3	ASRRTGQGGEQF
TRBV11-2	ASSLEGTVVYNEQF
TRBV20-1	SASRQGNTIY
TRBV6-1	ASSADIQETQY
TRBV28	ASSQRQVGGYT
TRBV6-6	ASSYSSGGFTDTQY
TRBV5-4	ASSFLQGRETQY
TRBV5-1	ASSLAGGYTEAF
TRBV12-5	ASGLAMDSQETQY
TRBV3-1	ASSQAERVSPLH
TRBV12-3/TRBV12-4	ASSLGYEQY
TRBV4-1	ASSPVRSSYEQY
TRBV13	ASSLAGPSSYNEQF
TRBV18	ASSHLNRAQETQY
TRBV19	VSIIRETQY
TRBV2	ASRTGTSDHEQY
TRBV19	ASNRTGRNYGYT
TRBV19	ASSPTTGWNTEAF
TRBV28	ASTQGAGYGYT
TRBV7-9	ASNARDRGSSGYT
TRBV6-1	ASSPVFSGANVLT
TRBV7-9	ASSLVVGDYGYT
TRBV6-4	ASSDGGGGYNEQF
TRBV7-2	ASSITGTGNSPLH
TRBV27	ASRWTGTYEQY
TRBV29-1	SVEEPPGTVYGYT
TRBV6-5	ASSSGTGLNYGYT
TRBV12-3/TRBV12-4	ASSSQPDLGELF
TRBV6-2/TRBV6-3	ASSPSQVTEAF
TRBV27	ASRGLAGARSNEQY
TRBV6-2/TRBV6-3	ASSYGTGWMNTEAF
TRBV6-1	ASRKGLGSIEQY
TRBV20-1	SARGDRGPWGQPQH
TRBV20-1	SARLQGNQPQH
TRBV27	ASMSGWDTDTQY
TRBV6-5	ASSYGRTYGYT
TRBV5-5	ASSLTGNTNYGYT
TRBV6-1	ASSQGTNYGYT
TRBV14	ASSQGTGGHEQF
TRBV24-1	ATSRAETSQPQH
TRBV7-6	ASSLAPGTDSYEQY
TRBV6-2/TRBV6-3	ASSPKGRLTGTDTQY
TRBV30	AWSEQVSDTQY
TRBV6-1	ASRGGGYGYT
TRBV18	ASSPGLRRYGYT
TRBV6-1	ASSGHPGGNNQPQH
TRBV4-2	ASSQDRYQPQH
TRBV20-1	SANPISGGAEQY
TRBV24-1	ATSSRSDEQY
TRBV6-1	ASSERGRSSYGYT